Below, 5 T cell receptor beta chains from the same sample are listed, as sequenced in a study of cytomegalovirus exposure and HLA in healthy donors. The table came from immunoSEQ multiplex PCR; TCRdb's copy has only in-frame clones and leaves some out. The data hold 250,000 to 400,000 clones, with around 87% observed a single time. The specimen sequenced was PBMCs. These receptor sequences come from a woman aged 25 to 39 in good health and CMV-seropositive.

This rearrangement joins TRBV6-6 to TRBJ2-7; 8 bases are shared with TRBD2. With 5 bases clipped from V and 2 bases from J, the junction kept 5 bases outside the gene matches. The CDR3 sequence is 14 residues long. Germline V gives CDR1 MNHNY, CDR2 SVGAGI (reference sequence). CDR3 sequence (DNA): TGTGCCAGCAGTATTAGTAGCGGGGCCTACGAGCAGTACTTC. It yields the protein CASSISSGAYEQYF.

The chain is built from TRBV18 and TRBJ2-3; D remains ambiguous. Germline assignment: CDR1 KGHSH and CDR2 LQKENI. Trimming took off 4 bases at V and 5 bases at J, with 10 bases between the two ends. There are 13 residues in the CDR3. The CDR3 bases are TGTGCCAGCTCACAGGTTGTAGTAGATACGCAGTATTTT. Protein sequence: CASSQVVVDTQYF.

The chain joins TRBV11-2 to TRBJ1-6; 7 bases are shared with TRBD1. Germline V gene lookup returns CDR1 SGHAT and CDR2 FQNNGV. There are 14 residues in the CDR3. V shed 4 bases and J 7 bases; nucleotides not matched to a gene: 4. This chain's CDR3 is CASSSGTANSPLHF. Here the CDR3 DNA reads TGTGCCAGCAGCTCCGGGACAGCAAATTCACCCCTCCACTTT.

This clone occurred a few times. This specimen includes other DNA sequences encoding the same CDR3. The rearrangement links TRBV28 to TRBJ2-7, with D uncertain. The CDR3 length is 11 residues. V lost 2 bases and J 3 bases, leaving 2 bases between the germline ends. Germline-derived CDR1 and CDR2 are MDHEN and SYDVKM. CDR3: CASSLRYEQYF. The CDR3 region has the DNA TGTGCCAGCAGTTTACGCTACGAGCAGTACTTC.

The V and J genes are TRBV25-1 and TRBJ2-1, with 11 nucleotides matching TRBD2. The germline gives CDR1 MGHDK, CDR2 SYGVNS. V gave up 8 bases and J gave up 7 bases; unmatched junction bases: 10. The CDR3 consists of 15 residues. The CDR3 protein is CASRPGLAAPNEQFF. CDR3 DNA: TGTGCCAGCCGCCCGGGACTAGCGGCGCCTAATGAGCAGTTCTTC.